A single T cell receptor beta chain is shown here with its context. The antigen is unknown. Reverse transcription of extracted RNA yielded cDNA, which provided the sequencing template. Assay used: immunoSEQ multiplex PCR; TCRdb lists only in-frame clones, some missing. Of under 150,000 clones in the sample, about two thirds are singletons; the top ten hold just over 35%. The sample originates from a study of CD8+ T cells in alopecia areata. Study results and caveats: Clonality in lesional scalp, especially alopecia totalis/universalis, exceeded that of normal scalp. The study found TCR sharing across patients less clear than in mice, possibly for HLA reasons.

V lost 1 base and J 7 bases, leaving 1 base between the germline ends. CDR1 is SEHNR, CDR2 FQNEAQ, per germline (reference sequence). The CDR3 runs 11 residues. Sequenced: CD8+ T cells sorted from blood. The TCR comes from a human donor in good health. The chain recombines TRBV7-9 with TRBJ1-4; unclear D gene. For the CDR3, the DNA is TGTGCCAGCAGCTTAGTTGAAAAACTGTTTTTT. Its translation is CASSLVEKLFF. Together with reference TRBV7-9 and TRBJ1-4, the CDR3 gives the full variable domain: DTGVSQNPRHKITKRGQNVTFRCDPISEHNRLYWYRQTLGQGPEFLTYFQNEAQLEKSRLLSDRFSAERPKGSFSTLEIQRTEQGDSAMYLCASSLVEKLFFGSGTQLSVL.